These 11 T cell receptor beta chains share one sample of origin, sequenced in a study of blood T cell repertoires in COVID-19. The method was immunoSEQ multiplex PCR; TCRdb's version includes in-frame clones alone and lacks a portion of them. The sample has about 180,000 clones, 85% to 90% seen once. Sequencing input: PBMCs or T cells enriched from blood (not recorded which). Receptors originate from a woman aged 40 to 55 with acute COVID-19.

The gene calls are TRBV11-1 and TRBJ2-1; 7 bases align to TRBD1. CDR1 and CDR2 (germline): SGHAT, FQDESV (reference sequence). This CDR3 has 15 residues. V dropped 3 bases and J dropped 8; count of bases not matched to a gene: 10. The CDR3 DNA sequence: TGTGCCAGCAGCTTTGCGGTCAGGGGGTTCGATGAGCAGTTCTTC. As protein: CASSFAVRGFDEQFF.

V and J are TRBV27 and TRBJ2-5, with TRBD2 identical over 7 bases. The CDR3 length is 14 residues. J gave up 4 bases and V 2 bases, and 4 bases lay outside the gene matches. Germline-derived CDR1 and CDR2 are MNHEY and SMNVEV (reference sequence). CDR3 loop: CASSLGGRGETQYF. In nucleotides, the CDR3 is TGTGCCAGCAGTTTAGGAGGGAGGGGAGAGACCCAGTACTTC.

The chain combines TRBV2 with TRBJ1-2; 11 nucleotides align to TRBD1. V was clipped by 6 bases and J by 3 bases; unmatched bases: 9. The CDR3 length is 16 residues. Germline loops: CDR1 SNHLY, CDR2 FYNNEI. CDR3 DNA sequence: TGTGCCAGCAGGTTGGACAGGGGGCTTTTGGACTATGGCTACACCTTC. Amino acid sequence: CASRLDRGLLDYGYTF.

As DNA, the CDR3 is TGTGCCAGCAGCTTGGGACAGGGAGGCGAGCAGTTCTTC. This gives the protein CASSLGQGGEQFF. J is TRBJ2-1 and V is TRBV7-8; 9 nucleotides agree with TRBD1. The J segment lost 10 bases and the V segment lost 3 bases, leaving 4 bases of the junction unmatched. This CDR3 region has 13 residues. Germline V gene sequence: CDR1 SGHVS, CDR2 FQNEAQ. The full variable domain, with the rest looked up from reference TRBV7-8 and TRBJ2-1, is GAGVSQSPRYKVAKRGQDVALRCDPISGHVSLFWYQQALGQGPEFLTYFQNEAQLDKSGLPSDRFFAERPEGSVSTLKIQRTQQEDSAVYLCASSLGQGGEQFFGPGTRLTVL.

This chain links TRBV28 with TRBJ2-2; 7 nucleotides align to TRBD2. Looked up from germline, CDR1 is MDHEN and CDR2 is SYDVKM. Trimming cost V 10 bases and J 8 bases; bases outside gene matches: 10. This CDR3 comprises 13 residues. CDR3 in DNA: TGTGCCACCTTAGCGGGTGACCGGGGGGAGCTGTTTTTT. Translating it yields CATLAGDRGELFF. Variable domain in full (rest from reference TRBV28 and TRBJ2-2): DVKVTQSSRYLVKRTGEKVFLECVQDMDHENMFWYRQDPGLGLRLIYFSYDVKMKEKGDIPEGYSVSREKKERFSLILESASTNQTSMYLCATLAGDRGELFFGEGSRLTVL.

The chain links TRBV11-2 to TRBJ2-6, with TRBD1 matching over 7 bases. The ends lost 2 bases at V and 4 bases at J; junction bases unmatched: 5. Per germline, CDR1 SGHAT and CDR2 FQNNGV. The CDR3 runs to 16 residues. The CDR3 DNA reads as TGTGCCAGCAGCTTAACAGGGGCTTACGGGGCCAACGTCCTGACTTTC. Translating it yields CASSLTGAYGANVLTF.

This chain joins TRBV5-1 and TRBJ1-2, with unresolved D. This CDR3 spans 13 amino acids. Germline V lookup: CDR1 SGHRS, CDR2 YFSETQ. V shed 4 bases and J shed 5 bases, with 12 bases lying between them. In nucleotides, the CDR3 is TGCGCCAGCAGCGTCACGGCGGATTATGGCTACACCTTC. Protein sequence: CASSVTADYGYTF. The variable domain in full, completed from reference TRBV5-1 and TRBJ1-2, reads KAGVTQTPRYLIKTRGQQVTLSCSPISGHRSVSWYQQTPGQGLQFLFEYFSETQRNKGNFPGRFSGRQFSNSRSEMNVSTLELGDSALYLCASSVTADYGYTFGSGTRLTVV.

The V and J genes are TRBV2 and TRBJ2-1; D gene uncertain. Trimming took 5 bases from V and 9 from J, leaving 5 bases between them. Germline V CDR1 and CDR2: SNHLY, FYNNEI. The CDR3 totals 10 residues. The CDR3 spells CASSTGEQFF. As DNA, the CDR3 is TGTGCCAGCAGTACGGGTGAGCAGTTCTTC.

CDR3 in amino acids: CASSRRGPGTSGSTDTQYF. The DNA for the CDR3 is TGTGCCAGCAGCCGAAGGGGCCCCGGGACTAGCGGGAGCACAGATACGCAGTATTTT. The chain recombines TRBV4-2 with TRBJ2-3, with 12 bases that match TRBD2. The CDR3 has 19 residues. Germline V gene sequence: CDR1 LGHNA, CDR2 YNFKEQ. V lost 4 bases and J lost 0; bases outside the gene matches: 11.

V and J are TRBV20-1 and TRBJ2-7; weak D call: TRBD1 (5 bases). Germline V gene data show CDR1 as DFQATT and CDR2 as SNEGSKA (reference sequence). The CDR3 has 13 amino acids. The V end was cut by 3 bases, the J end by 2 bases, with 11 bases between. CDR3 sequence (DNA): TGCAGTGCTAGTCCTCGACAGACCTACGAGCAGTACTTC. As protein: CSASPRQTYEQYF.

V and J are TRBV28 and TRBJ1-2; D ambiguous. Germline V lookup: CDR1 MDHEN, CDR2 SYDVKM. With 4 bases removed from V and 5 bases from J, the gap between germline ends came to 11 bases. The CDR3 loop spans 13 amino acids. The CDR3 region is CASSSPQVYGYTF. The DNA for the CDR3 is TGTGCCAGCAGTTCCCCCCAGGTTTATGGCTACACCTTC.